A selection of T cell receptor beta chains follows, all from one sample in a study of regulatory T cells in long-lasting Graves disease. A single record per CDR3 protein comes from TCRdb applying MiXCR to the multiplex PCR reads. The sample lists about 400,000 distinct CDR3 sequences, 15% occurring once. The material was peripheral blood mononuclear cells (PBMCs), obtained at new diagnosis, from a patient treated with antithyroid drugs. These receptors came from a female donor with Graves disease. The CDR3 runs from the conserved cysteine through the conserved F or W. A D gene is named only where the DNA matches it firmly. Expanded clones are given a class, and other clones once, few, many or no size at all.

len	v_gene	d_gene	j_gene	abundance	CDR3aa	CDR3nt
15	TRBV27	.	TRBJ2-2	many	CASSSRGENTGELFF	TGTGCCAGCAGTTCCAGGGGAGAGAACACCGGGGAGCTGTTTTTT
14	TRBV7-2	.	TRBJ1-5	many	CASSLSWTAGTQHF	TGTGCCAGCAGCTTATCCTGGACAGCCGGGACCCAGCATTTT
15	TRBV30	.	TRBJ2-7	.	CAGQNRGYRGYEQYF	TGTGCCGGACAAAACCGGGGGTACAGGGGCTACGAGCAGTACTTC
17	TRBV27	TRBD1	TRBJ1-4	.	CASSRRQGAATNEKLFF	TGTGCCAGCAGTAGAAGACAGGGGGCCGCAACTAATGAAAAACTGTTTTTT
14	TRBV11-1	.	TRBJ2-1	many	CASSFSGPTNEQFF	TGTGCCAGCAGCTTTTCGGGACCCACCAATGAGCAGTTCTTC
17	TRBV4-2	.	TRBJ1-4	few	CASSQSTAAGSSEKLFF	TGTGCCAGCAGCCAATCGACTGCAGCCGGGTCGAGCGAAAAACTGTTTTTT
15	TRBV20-1	.	TRBJ2-1	many	CSARESGSPYNEQFF	TGCAGTGCTAGAGAATCAGGGAGCCCCTACAATGAGCAGTTCTTC
18	TRBV27	.	TRBJ2-3	.	CASSLSLVSPSSTDTQYF	TGTGCCAGCAGTTTATCATTAGTTTCGCCGAGTTCCACAGATACGCAGTATTTT
14	TRBV28	.	TRBJ2-5	few	CASRRRTNQETQYF	TGTGCCAGCAGGAGAAGGACGAACCAAGAGACCCAGTACTTC
13	TRBV10-1	.	TRBJ2-1	many	CASSESFWDEQFF	TGCGCCAGCAGTGAGTCGTTTTGGGACGAGCAGTTCTTC
15	TRBV7-2	TRBD1	TRBJ2-3	many	CASSAATGGTDTQYF	TGTGCCAGCAGCGCCGCAACAGGGGGCACAGATACGCAGTATTTT
15	TRBV7-9	.	TRBJ1-6	few	CASSLGGTCNSPLHF	TGTGCCAGCAGCTTAGGTGGTACCTGTAATTCACCCCTCCACTTT
14	TRBV19	.	TRBJ2-1	few	CASSPAGGGNEQFF	TGTGCCAGTAGTCCGGCAGGGGGAGGAAATGAGCAGTTCTTC
16	TRBV5-6	.	TRBJ2-1	.	CASSTARNGAYNEQFF	TGTGCCAGCAGCACCGCTCGGAACGGAGCCTACAATGAGCAGTTCTTC
16	TRBV7-9	TRBD2	TRBJ2-1	many	CASSLGTSGSNNEQFF	TGTGCCAGCAGCTTAGGGACTAGCGGGAGTAACAATGAGCAGTTCTTC
12	TRBV20-1	.	TRBJ1-2	many	CSVYNVPYGYTF	TGCAGCGTTTATAATGTCCCCTATGGCTACACCTTC
16	TRBV12-3/TRBV12-4	.	TRBJ2-7	many	CASSQTPRTATYEQYF	TGTGCCAGCAGCCAAACCCCAAGGACGGCTACCTACGAGCAGTACTTC
14	TRBV5-1	TRBD1	TRBJ1-6	many	CASSFGTENSPLHF	TGCGCCAGCAGCTTCGGGACAGAGAATTCACCCCTCCACTTT
14	TRBV6-1	TRBD1	TRBJ1-2	many	CASYRQGAAYGYTF	TGTGCCAGTTATAGACAGGGGGCCGCGTATGGCTACACCTTC
16	TRBV11-3	TRBD2	TRBJ2-1	many	CASSFGTSGGFDEQFF	TGTGCCAGCAGCTTTGGGACTAGCGGGGGGTTCGATGAGCAGTTCTTC
15	TRBV19	.	TRBJ1-5	.	CASSITGDLNQPQHF	TGTGCCAGTAGTATAACAGGCGACTTAAATCAGCCCCAGCATTTT
15	TRBV6-5	.	TRBJ1-1	many	CASSYGDGGNTEAFF	TGTGCCAGCAGTTACGGGGACGGGGGTAACACTGAAGCTTTCTTT
16	TRBV28	.	TRBJ2-7	many	CASSFHLAILSYEQYF	TGTGCCAGCAGTTTCCACCTAGCGATCCTCTCCTACGAGCAGTACTTC
14	TRBV28	.	TRBJ1-1	many	CASSVVEGRPRAFF	TGTGCCAGCAGTGTGGTGGAGGGGCGGCCTCGAGCTTTCTTT
15	TRBV7-9	.	TRBJ2-1	few	CASSPASVSYNEQFF	TGTGCCAGCAGCCCCGCTAGCGTATCCTACAATGAGCAGTTCTTC
13	TRBV6-9	.	TRBJ1-1	few	CASSYGLWTEAFF	TGTGCCAGCAGTTACGGCCTTTGGACTGAAGCTTTCTTT
17	TRBV10-3	.	TRBJ2-7	many	CAISVISLRRGTYEQYF	TGTGCCATCAGTGTTATATCCTTGAGGAGGGGAACCTACGAGCAGTACTTC
14	TRBV29-1	.	TRBJ1-3	.	CSVEDSGSGNTIYF	TGCAGCGTTGAAGATTCAGGGTCGGGAAACACCATATATTTT
14	TRBV7-2	.	TRBJ1-1	many	CASSSPGYSFEAFF	TGTGCCAGCAGCTCACCGGGCTACTCGTTTGAAGCTTTCTTT
16	TRBV20-1	.	TRBJ2-1	.	CSAIASSKSSYNEQFF	TGCAGTGCTATCGCTAGCAGTAAGAGCTCCTACAATGAGCAGTTCTTC
15	TRBV18	TRBD1	TRBJ2-5	few	CASSPTGGFAETQYF	TGTGCCAGCTCGCCGACAGGGGGCTTTGCGGAGACCCAGTACTTC
12	TRBV5-1	.	TRBJ1-2	many	CASSLGEGGYTF	TGCGCCAGCAGCTTGGGAGAAGGAGGCTACACCTTC
14	TRBV6-9	.	TRBJ2-3	many	CASSFAVNTDTQYF	TGTGCCAGCAGTTTTGCGGTGAACACAGATACGCAGTATTTT
17	TRBV7-2	TRBD2	TRBJ2-3	many	CASSLVAGRAGRDTQYF	TGTGCCAGCAGCTTAGTAGCCGGGAGGGCGGGAAGAGATACGCAGTATTTT
18	TRBV11-2	TRBD2	TRBJ2-2	many	CASSLVFGAGENTGELFF	TGTGCCAGCAGCTTAGTTTTTGGGGCGGGAGAGAACACCGGGGAGCTGTTTTTT
14	TRBV12-3/TRBV12-4	.	TRBJ2-7	few	CASSLSEGAYEQYF	TGTGCCAGCAGTTTATCGGAGGGAGCCTACGAGCAGTACTTC
16	TRBV27	.	TRBJ1-2	.	CASSFYSGLANYGYTF	TGTGCCAGCAGCTTCTACTCAGGACTAGCTAACTATGGCTACACCTTC